This record covers a single T cell receptor beta chain. The sample originates from a study of cytomegalovirus exposure and HLA in healthy donors. In the study overall: The same platform was used for the 110 or so validation repertoires and the roughly 670 first-cohort repertoires, a later analysis reported.

The CDR3 has 14 amino acids. V dropped 9 bases and J dropped 4 bases, with 16 bases sitting between them. The V gene's germline CDR1 is MNHEY and CDR2 SVGAGI. Sequencing was performed with immunoSEQ multiplex PCR; in TCRdb, only in-frame clones are kept and a portion is missing. The sample holds hundreds of thousands of clones, 86% seen once. Sequencing was done on a sample of PBMCs. The chain combines TRBV6-5 with TRBJ1-3, with D hard to call. The TCR comes from a woman aged 18-29 years in good health and CMV-seronegative. The CDR3 sequence is CASKRVTAGNTIYF. The DNA of the CDR3 is TGTGCCAGTAAACGGGTAACTGCGGGAAACACCATATATTTT.